These 10 T cell receptor beta chains came from one sample sequenced in a study of blood T cell repertoires in COVID-19. Sequencing used immunoSEQ multiplex PCR; TCRdb keeps in-frame clones, though not all of them. In the table there are some 130,000 clones, roughly four fifths of which are singletons. Sequencing used peripheral blood. Receptor source: a man older than 75 with acute or convalescent COVID-19.

The rearrangement joins TRBV19 to TRBJ2-6; 8 bases agree with TRBD1. The V gene's germline CDR1 is LNHDA and CDR2 SQIVND (reference sequence). The junction had 7 bases not matched to a gene; V was cut back by 8 bases and J by 1 base. The CDR3 totals 16 residues. CDR3 residues: CASENRGWSGANVLTF. CDR3 coding DNA: TGTGCCAGTGAAAACAGGGGGTGGTCTGGGGCCAACGTCCTGACTTTC.

Notes on this clone: Other nucleotide sequences from this sample produce the same CDR3. CDR3 bases: TGTGCCAGCAGCCCGGACAGGGGATCATACAATGAGCAGTTCTTC. This translates into CASSPDRGSYNEQFF. This chain connects TRBV7-2 to TRBJ2-1; 9 bases align to TRBD1. V lost 5 bases to trimming and J lost 4 bases; unmatched junction nucleotides: 6. This CDR3 has 15 residues. Germline V gene data show CDR1 as SGHTA and CDR2 as FQGNSA.

The rearrangement joins TRBV2 to TRBJ1-1, with no clear D. The V end was cut by 5 bases, the J end by 0 bases, with 10 bases between. This CDR3 has 14 residues. Germline-derived CDR1 and CDR2 are SNHLY and FYNNEI. The CDR3 nucleotides are TGTGCCAGCAGTCTGGAGGGATTGAACACTGAAGCTTTCTTT. The encoded protein is CASSLEGLNTEAFF.

The chain links TRBV2 to TRBJ1-1; D not resolved. V shed 8 bases and J shed 5 bases, with 18 bases lying between them. This CDR3 spans 14 amino acids. In germline, CDR1 is SNHLY, CDR2 FYNNEI. CDR3 amino acids: CASGRDRTRTEAFF. The DNA of the CDR3 is TGTGCCAGCGGTCGGGATCGCACCCGTACTGAAGCTTTCTTT.

On this clone itself: Within the sample, other DNA sequences also encode this same CDR3. The rearrangement joins TRBV20-1 to TRBJ2-5; 7 bases are a match to TRBD2. The CDR3 loop spans 11 amino acids. With V trimmed by 5 bases and J by 3 bases, 0 bases remained unmatched. Looked up from germline, CDR1 is DFQATT and CDR2 is SNEGSKA (reference sequence). The CDR3 loop is CSARGEETQYF. Here the CDR3 DNA reads TGCAGTGCTCGGGGGGAAGAGACCCAGTACTTC.

This clone was seen a handful of times. The gene calls are TRBV29-1 and TRBJ2-7, with 8 bases lining up with TRBD1. CDR1 and CDR2 from the germline V gene are SQVTM and ANQGSEA. The CDR3 loop spans 11 amino acids. Trimming at V came to 6 bases and at J to 5 bases, leaving 3 bases not matched to a gene. CDR3 in amino acids: CSVDRGHEQYF. CDR3 bases: TGCAGCGTCGACAGGGGCCACGAGCAGTACTTC.

The chain uses TRBV12-3 or TRBV12-4 and TRBJ1-2; 7 nucleotides align to TRBD1. The CDR3 sequence is 13 residues long. Trimming took 3 bases from V and 8 from J; bases not matched to a gene: 6. The CDR3 DNA is TGTGCCAGCAGTTTGGACAGGAGGAGAGGCTACACCTTC. Encoded protein: CASSLDRRRGYTF.

The chain carries TRBV28 and TRBJ2-3, with a possible D match to TRBD2 (7 bases). The CDR3 length is 15 residues. V gave up 7 bases and J gave up 0 bases, with 14 bases separating them. Per the germline V gene, CDR1 is MDHEN and CDR2 is SYDVKM. The CDR3 spells CASMGGAFSTDTQYF. The CDR3, as DNA: TGTGCCAGCATGGGGGGGGCCTTTAGCACAGATACGCAGTATTTT. The full variable domain, in which reference TRBV28 and TRBJ2-3 provide the parts outside the CDR3, is DVKVTQSSRYLVKRTGEKVFLECVQDMDHENMFWYRQDPGLGLRLIYFSYDVKMKEKGDIPEGYSVSREKKERFSLILESASTNQTSMYLCASMGGAFSTDTQYFGPGTRLTVL.

J is TRBJ1-2 and V is TRBV5-1; D is possibly TRBD1 (6 bases). From germline, CDR1 is SGHRS and CDR2 YFSETQ. The CDR3 consists of 14 residues. The germline V and J ends were trimmed by 5 bases and 0 bases, with 11 bases remaining between them. CDR3 residues: CASRLTGPNYGYTF. In DNA form, the CDR3 reads TGCGCCAGCAGGCTGACAGGACCTAACTATGGCTACACCTTC.

A few counts support this clone. The chain recombines TRBV28 with TRBJ2-1, with TRBD2 matching 7 bases. V was pared by 3 bases and J by 5 bases, with 7 bases of the junction left unmatched. CDR1 MDHEN and CDR2 SYDVKM come from the germline V gene. The CDR3 spans 15 residues. This chain's CDR3 is CASSLSAGLDNEQFF. The CDR3 DNA is TGTGCCAGCAGTTTGTCAGCGGGGTTAGACAATGAGCAGTTCTTC.